The rows below give T cell receptor beta chains drawn from one sample of a study of cytotoxic CD8 clonotypes in ibrutinib-treated CLL. Generated by immunoSEQ multiplex PCR, the TCRdb table keeps only in-frame clones and is missing some. This sample has 30,000 to 40,000 clones, with about 70% found just once. Sequenced here: PBMCs, sampled before ibrutinib treatment. The receptors shown here come from a human donor with chronic lymphocytic leukemia. Each CDR3 is given with its conserved first and last residue. Each record gives: clone size, V gene, J gene, D gene, CDR3 protein, CDR3 DNA. The D gene is left open where the match is weak. Only part of the rows carry a size: once, few, many, or a class if the clone is expanded.

abundance: -
v_gene: TRBV10-3
j_gene: TRBJ2-5
d_gene: -
CDR3aa: CAISDRGPETQYF
CDR3nt: TGTGCCATCAGTGATCGGGGCCCAGAGACCCAGTACTTC

abundance: -
v_gene: TRBV9
j_gene: TRBJ1-2
d_gene: -
CDR3aa: CASSVDGGPGTYGYTF
CDR3nt: TGTGCCAGCAGCGTAGATGGGGGCCCGGGAACCTATGGCTACACCTTC

abundance: -
v_gene: TRBV7-2
j_gene: TRBJ2-5
d_gene: -
CDR3aa: CASSLYREQETQYF
CDR3nt: TGTGCCAGCAGCTTATATCGCGAACAAGAGACCCAGTACTTC

abundance: -
v_gene: TRBV27
j_gene: TRBJ2-1
d_gene: -
CDR3aa: CASSRILRDLFEQFF
CDR3nt: TGTGCCAGCAGTCGAATCTTGCGGGACCTTTTTGAGCAGTTCTTC

abundance: -
v_gene: TRBV6-5
j_gene: TRBJ1-2
d_gene: TRBD1
CDR3aa: CASSLNRGNYTF
CDR3nt: TGTGCCAGCAGCCTTAACAGGGGAAACTACACCTTC

abundance: -
v_gene: TRBV6-5
j_gene: TRBJ1-4
d_gene: TRBD1
CDR3aa: CASSMDRGLEKLFF
CDR3nt: TGTGCCAGCAGTATGGACAGGGGACTAGAAAAACTGTTTTTT

abundance: -
v_gene: TRBV5-1
j_gene: TRBJ2-7
d_gene: -
CDR3aa: CASSLDRGYYEQYF
CDR3nt: TGCGCCAGCAGCTTGGACCGGGGTTACTACGAGCAGTACTTC

abundance: -
v_gene: TRBV15
j_gene: TRBJ2-7
d_gene: TRBD2
CDR3aa: CATSSPGLALYEQYF
CDR3nt: TGTGCCACCAGCTCTCCGGGACTAGCCTTGTACGAGCAGTACTTC

abundance: -
v_gene: TRBV28
j_gene: TRBJ1-2
d_gene: -
CDR3aa: CASSLQSRVPYGYTF
CDR3nt: TGTGCCAGCAGTTTACAGTCCAGGGTCCCCTATGGCTACACCTTC

abundance: -
v_gene: TRBV18
j_gene: TRBJ1-4
d_gene: TRBD1
CDR3aa: CASSPQPGTGDWATNEKLFF
CDR3nt: TGTGCCAGCTCACCACAACCGGGAACAGGGGATTGGGCAACTAATGAAAAACTGTTTTTT

abundance: -
v_gene: TRBV28
j_gene: TRBJ1-3
d_gene: -
CDR3aa: CASSSRDTNLGTIYF
CDR3nt: TGTGCCAGCAGTTCTCGGGACACCAACTTGGGCACCATATATTTT

abundance: few
v_gene: TRBV4-3
j_gene: TRBJ1-2
d_gene: -
CDR3aa: CASSQATGSAYGYTF
CDR3nt: TGCGCCAGCAGCCAAGCTACAGGGTCAGCCTATGGCTACACCTTC

abundance: once
v_gene: TRBV28
j_gene: TRBJ1-1
d_gene: TRBD1
CDR3aa: CASSLTGAKPFF
CDR3nt: TGTGCCAGCAGCTTGACAGGGGCGAAACCTTTCTTT

abundance: -
v_gene: TRBV9
j_gene: TRBJ2-1
d_gene: -
CDR3aa: CASSVTVSSYNEQFF
CDR3nt: TGTGCCAGCAGCGTGACGGTCAGCTCCTACAATGAGCAGTTCTTC

abundance: -
v_gene: TRBV7-9
j_gene: TRBJ2-5
d_gene: -
CDR3aa: CASSLGWSSSPSETQYF
CDR3nt: TGTGCCAGCAGCTTAGGATGGTCTAGCTCACCCTCAGAGACCCAGTACTTC

abundance: -
v_gene: TRBV6-5
j_gene: TRBJ1-1
d_gene: -
CDR3aa: CASSMNTEAFF
CDR3nt: TGTGCCAGCAGCATGAACACTGAAGCTTTCTTT

abundance: -
v_gene: TRBV7-2
j_gene: TRBJ1-4
d_gene: -
CDR3aa: CASSLDSATGGEKLFF
CDR3nt: TGTGCCAGCAGCTTAGATAGTGCTACAGGTGGTGAAAAACTGTTTTTT

abundance: -
v_gene: TRBV11-2
j_gene: TRBJ1-4
d_gene: -
CDR3aa: CASSARVGEKLFF
CDR3nt: TGTGCCAGCAGCGCACGAGTTGGTGAAAAACTGTTTTTT

abundance: -
v_gene: TRBV19
j_gene: TRBJ1-2
d_gene: TRBD1
CDR3aa: CASSVTGGGYTF
CDR3nt: TGTGCCAGTAGTGTGACAGGGGGTGGCTACACCTTC

abundance: few
v_gene: TRBV6-4
j_gene: TRBJ2-6
d_gene: -
CDR3aa: CASSVYPGAGAGANVLTF
CDR3nt: TGTGCCAGCTCAGTGTACCCCGGGGCAGGGGCCGGGGCCAACGTCCTGACTTTC

abundance: medium-sized
v_gene: TRBV23-1
j_gene: TRBJ2-1
d_gene: TRBD2
CDR3aa: CASSPRGSGGTYNEQFF
CDR3nt: TGCGCCAGCAGTCCCCGGGGTAGCGGGGGGACCTACAATGAGCAGTTCTTC

abundance: medium-sized
v_gene: TRBV16
j_gene: TRBJ1-5
d_gene: -
CDR3aa: CASSQWDQPQHF
CDR3nt: TGTGCCAGCAGCCAATGGGATCAGCCCCAGCATTTT

abundance: -
v_gene: TRBV5-6
j_gene: TRBJ2-2
d_gene: TRBD2
CDR3aa: CASSLGLAGATGELFF
CDR3nt: TGTGCCAGCAGCTTGGGTCTAGCGGGAGCCACCGGGGAGCTGTTTTTT

abundance: -
v_gene: TRBV28
j_gene: TRBJ1-4
d_gene: -
CDR3aa: CASSSAGTSTNEKLFF
CDR3nt: TGTGCCAGCAGTTCCGCAGGGACCTCAACTAATGAAAAACTGTTTTTT

abundance: -
v_gene: TRBV29-1
j_gene: TRBJ1-1
d_gene: -
CDR3aa: CSVRGAVNTEAFF
CDR3nt: TGCAGCGTTCGGGGGGCGGTGAACACTGAAGCTTTCTTT

abundance: -
v_gene: TRBV11-2
j_gene: TRBJ2-1
d_gene: TRBD2
CDR3aa: CASSLVTSGRNEQFF
CDR3nt: TGTGCCAGCAGCTTAGTTACTAGCGGTCGCAATGAGCAGTTCTTC

abundance: -
v_gene: TRBV19
j_gene: TRBJ1-1
d_gene: -
CDR3aa: CASRWRGNTEAFF
CDR3nt: TGTGCCAGTAGATGGAGAGGGAACACTGAAGCTTTCTTT

abundance: -
v_gene: TRBV11-2
j_gene: TRBJ1-2
d_gene: -
CDR3aa: CASSLEPGGGGYTF
CDR3nt: TGTGCCAGCAGCTTAGAACCAGGAGGCGGTGGCTACACCTTC

abundance: -
v_gene: TRBV7-9
j_gene: TRBJ1-5
d_gene: -
CDR3aa: CASSPQEDQPQHF
CDR3nt: TGTGCCAGCAGCCCCCAGGAGGATCAGCCCCAGCATTTT

abundance: -
v_gene: TRBV5-1
j_gene: TRBJ1-3
d_gene: -
CDR3aa: CASSLRTGNGNTIYF
CDR3nt: TGCGCCAGCAGCCTCAGAACCGGTAATGGAAACACCATATATTTT

abundance: -
v_gene: TRBV6-4
j_gene: TRBJ2-1
d_gene: TRBD2
CDR3aa: CASRFYGGENEQFF
CDR3nt: TGTGCCAGCAGATTCTATGGGGGGGAGAATGAGCAGTTCTTC

abundance: -
v_gene: TRBV7-2
j_gene: TRBJ1-5
d_gene: -
CDR3aa: CASSLGAGLGQPQHF
CDR3nt: TGTGCCAGCAGCTTAGGGGCGGGGTTGGGTCAGCCCCAGCATTTT

abundance: -
v_gene: TRBV11-2
j_gene: TRBJ2-7
d_gene: -
CDR3aa: CASSLVQGRGEQYF
CDR3nt: TGTGCCAGCAGCTTAGTCCAGGGGAGAGGAGAGCAGTACTTC

abundance: few
v_gene: TRBV5-4
j_gene: TRBJ2-3
d_gene: TRBD1
CDR3aa: CASSSGQGDTDTQYF
CDR3nt: TGTGCCAGCAGCTCGGGACAGGGAGACACAGATACGCAGTATTTT

abundance: -
v_gene: TRBV28
j_gene: TRBJ1-2
d_gene: TRBD1
CDR3aa: CASFDRGLGYTF
CDR3nt: TGTGCCAGCTTCGACAGGGGGCTTGGCTACACCTTC

abundance: -
v_gene: TRBV5-5
j_gene: TRBJ1-5
d_gene: -
CDR3aa: CASSFQGLSNQPQHF
CDR3nt: TGTGCCAGCAGCTTCCAGGGGTTGAGCAATCAGCCCCAGCATTTT

abundance: few
v_gene: TRBV27
j_gene: TRBJ2-2
d_gene: -
CDR3aa: CASSARYRATGELFF
CDR3nt: TGTGCCAGCAGTGCCCGATATAGGGCTACCGGGGAGCTGTTTTTT

abundance: -
v_gene: TRBV5-1
j_gene: TRBJ1-2
d_gene: -
CDR3aa: CASSNPGVYGYTF
CDR3nt: TGCGCCAGCAGCAATCCGGGGGTCTATGGCTACACCTTC

abundance: -
v_gene: TRBV6-5
j_gene: TRBJ2-3
d_gene: TRBD2
CDR3aa: CASSYSTGLAGGTQYF
CDR3nt: TGTGCCAGCAGTTACTCGACGGGACTAGCGGGGGGCACGCAGTATTTT

abundance: -
v_gene: TRBV5-1
j_gene: TRBJ1-4
d_gene: -
CDR3aa: CASSLQGVDEKLFF
CDR3nt: TGCGCCAGCAGCTTACAAGGGGTGGATGAAAAACTGTTTTTT

abundance: -
v_gene: TRBV7-2
j_gene: TRBJ2-7
d_gene: -
CDR3aa: CASSDAGYEQYF
CDR3nt: TGTGCCAGCAGCGACGCGGGTTACGAGCAGTACTTC

abundance: few
v_gene: TRBV10-1
j_gene: TRBJ1-3
d_gene: -
CDR3aa: CASSRTAVEESSGNTIYF
CDR3nt: TGCGCCAGCAGCCGGACAGCAGTTGAGGAGAGCTCCGGAAACACCATATATTTT

abundance: -
v_gene: TRBV27
j_gene: TRBJ2-7
d_gene: -
CDR3aa: CASSYLPRPLDEQYF
CDR3nt: TGTGCCAGCAGTTATCTTCCCAGGCCCCTGGACGAGCAGTACTTC